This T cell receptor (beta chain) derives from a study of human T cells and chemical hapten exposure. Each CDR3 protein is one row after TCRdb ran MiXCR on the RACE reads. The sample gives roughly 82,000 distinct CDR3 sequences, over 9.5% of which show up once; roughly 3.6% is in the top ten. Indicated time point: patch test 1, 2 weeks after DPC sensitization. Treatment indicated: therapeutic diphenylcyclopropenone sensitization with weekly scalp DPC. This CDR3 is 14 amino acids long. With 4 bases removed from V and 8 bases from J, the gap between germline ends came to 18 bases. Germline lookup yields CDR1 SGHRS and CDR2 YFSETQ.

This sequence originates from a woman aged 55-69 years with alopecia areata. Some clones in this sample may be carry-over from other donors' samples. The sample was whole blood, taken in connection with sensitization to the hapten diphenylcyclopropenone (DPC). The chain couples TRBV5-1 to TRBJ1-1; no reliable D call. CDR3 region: CASSGQPSLQEAFF. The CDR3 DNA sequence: TGCGCCAGCAGCGGGCAGCCGTCCTTGCAAGAAGCTTTCTTT. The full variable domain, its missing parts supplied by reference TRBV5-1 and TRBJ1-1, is KAGVTQTPRYLIKTRGQQVTLSCSPISGHRSVSWYQQTPGQGLQFLFEYFSETQRNKGNFPGRFSGRQFSNSRSEMNVSTLELGDSALYLCASSGQPSLQEAFFGQGTRLTVV.